This record concerns one T cell receptor (beta chain) sequence. The sample belongs to a study of identifying expanded T cells in peripheral blood. The CDR3 loop spans 15 amino acids. CDR1 and CDR2 (germline): MNHNS, SASEGT. V shed 6 bases, J shed 0 bases, and the junction held 4 bases outside the gene matches. During the collection period, no donor immune events like infections were recorded. Sequenced by immunoSEQ multiplex PCR; TCRdb stores in-frame clones only, minus some. Of 84,000 or so clones listed, 70% to 90% were seen once; the top ten hold around 7%. The sequence came from a person between 18 and 75 years old in good health. The chain has TRBV6-1 and TRBJ1-3, with TRBD1 identical over 8 bases. The sequencing sample was made of blood. CDR3 in amino acids: CASRPGQDSGNTIYF. The CDR3 DNA reads as TGTGCCAGCAGACCGGGACAGGACTCTGGAAACACCATATATTTT.